Shown below are 10 T cell receptor beta chains from a single sample sequenced in a study of human T cells and chemical hapten exposure. TCRdb reprocessed the RACE reads via MiXCR and lists one record per CDR3 protein. The repertoire has approximately 84,000 distinct CDR3 sequences, 11% of them found once; the top ten carry around 1.5%. Noted time point: patch test 2, 6 weeks after DPC sensitization. The treatment here: therapeutic diphenylcyclopropenone sensitization with weekly scalp DPC. The sample in question was whole blood, obtained in connection with sensitization to the hapten diphenylcyclopropenone (DPC). Receptor source: a man between 18 and 35 years old with alopecia areata. Some clones in this sample may be carry-over from other donors' samples.

The chain has TRBV3-1 and TRBJ1-1, with TRBD1 matching 8 bases. The length of the CDR3 is 16 residues. With 2 bases clipped from V and 3 bases from J, the junction kept 8 bases outside the gene matches. Germline CDR1 is LGHDT and CDR2 is YNNKEL (reference sequence). The CDR3 coding sequence is TGTGCCAGCAGCCAATTTCGGACAGGGTGGGACACTGAAGCTTTCTTT. Its protein is CASSQFRTGWDTEAFF.

This clonotype was seen more than once but under ten times. The rearrangement links TRBV20-1 to TRBJ2-1; D uncertain. This CDR3 comprises 14 residues. In germline, CDR1 is DFQATT, CDR2 SNEGSKA (reference sequence). Deletions cut 3 bases from V and 5 bases from J, with 14 bases between. The CDR3 loop reads CSARSLEGHNEQFF. The CDR3 nucleotides are TGCAGTGCTAGGTCCCTGGAAGGGCACAATGAGCAGTTCTTC.

The sample holds many counts of this clonotype. This chain links TRBV10-3 with TRBJ2-3, with 10 bases identical to TRBD2. The CDR3 has 15 amino acids. The ends lost 7 bases at V and 2 bases at J; junction bases unmatched: 6. Germline V gives CDR1 ENHRY, CDR2 SYGVKD. The CDR3 DNA follows: TGTGCCATCACAGCGGGGGGGCTCTACACAGATACGCAGTATTTT. Translation gives CAITAGGLYTDTQYF.

Many counts were recorded for this clonotype. The chain uses TRBV6-6 and TRBJ2-6; TRBD1 is a possible D gene (7 bases). V was pared by 5 bases and J by 0 bases, with 14 bases between. Germline-derived CDR1 and CDR2 are MNHNY and SVGAGI (reference sequence). The CDR3 has 17 residues. CDR3 loop: CASSAGQRFSGANVLTF. CDR3 DNA sequence: TGTGCCAGCAGTGCGGGACAGCGGTTCTCTGGGGCCAACGTCCTGACTTTC.

The V call is TRBV29-1, the J call TRBJ1-2; D uncertain. Looked up from germline, CDR1 is SQVTM and CDR2 is ANQGSEA. Trimming pared 7 bases from V and 8 bases from J, leaving 11 bases between. The CDR3 is made up of 10 amino acids. CDR3 sequence reads: CSASIKGYTF. In nucleotides, the CDR3 is TGCAGCGCCAGCATCAAAGGCTACACCTTC.

At least ten counts were recorded for this clonotype. The V call is TRBV7-6, the J call TRBJ2-2; no firm D call. The CDR3 is 12 residues long. Germline CDR1 is SGHVS and CDR2 is FNYEAQ. V lost 5 bases and J lost 9, with 10 bases in between. The CDR3 reads CASSPWKRELFF. The CDR3 DNA follows: TGTGCCAGCAGCCCTTGGAAAAGGGAGCTGTTTTTT.

This clonotype occurred a few times. The chain uses TRBV5-4 and TRBJ2-7, with TRBD1 identical over 9 bases. The germline V gene has CDR1 SGHNT and CDR2 YYREEE (reference sequence). Trimming cost V 2 bases and J 5 bases; bases outside gene matches: 5. The CDR3 runs 14 residues. The CDR3 region has the DNA TGTGCCAGCAGCTTCAAAACAGGGGGCGACGAGCAGTACTTC. It is translated as CASSFKTGGDEQYF. The entire variable domain, with the rest obtained from reference TRBV5-4 and TRBJ2-7, is as follows: ETGVTQSPTHLIKTRGQQVTLRCSSQSGHNTVSWYQQALGQGPQFIFQYYREEENGRGNFPPRFSGLQFPNYSSELNVNALELDDSALYLCASSFKTGGDEQYFGPGTRLTVT.

This clonotype has at least ten counts. This chain links TRBV12-3 or TRBV12-4 with TRBJ1-2; 9 positions match TRBD1. J was trimmed by 5 bases and V by 5 bases; bases with no gene match: 9. The CDR3 is 15 residues long. The CDR3 here is CASSLGQGIEYGYTF. CDR3 sequence (DNA): TGTGCCAGCAGTCTGGGACAGGGCATTGAATATGGCTACACCTTC.

This clonotype was seen many times. CDR3 residues: CASTPGGSPNTEAFF. CDR3 bases: TGTGCCAGCACCCCAGGGGGTTCCCCCAACACTGAAGCTTTCTTT. V and J are TRBV6-2 or TRBV6-3 and TRBJ1-1, with TRBD1 matching 7 bases. J lost 2 bases, V lost 7 bases, and 10 bases had no gene match. CDR1 and CDR2 from the germline V gene are MNHEY and SVGEGT. This CDR3 has 15 residues.

This clonotype showed up many times. The chain employs TRBV6-6 and TRBJ2-3, with D uncertain. Trimming removed 2 bases at V and 2 bases at J, with 2 bases between. This CDR3 is 12 amino acids long. In germline, CDR1 is MNHNY, CDR2 SVGAGI (reference sequence). The DNA for the CDR3 is TGTGCCAGCAGTTACAACACAGATACGCAGTATTTT. The encoded protein is CASSYNTDTQYF.